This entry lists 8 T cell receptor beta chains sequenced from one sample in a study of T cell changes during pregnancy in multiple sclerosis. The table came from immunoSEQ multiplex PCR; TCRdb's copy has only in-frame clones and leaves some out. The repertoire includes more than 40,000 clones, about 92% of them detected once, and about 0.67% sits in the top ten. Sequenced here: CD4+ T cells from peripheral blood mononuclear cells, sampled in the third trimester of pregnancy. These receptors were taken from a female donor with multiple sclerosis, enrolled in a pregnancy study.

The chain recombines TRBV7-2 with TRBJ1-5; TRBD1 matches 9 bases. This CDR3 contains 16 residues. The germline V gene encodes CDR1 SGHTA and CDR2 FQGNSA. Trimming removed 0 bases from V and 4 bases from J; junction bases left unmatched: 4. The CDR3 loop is CASSLAGTGPNQPQHF. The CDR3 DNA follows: TGTGCCAGCAGCTTAGCCGGGACAGGGCCTAATCAGCCCCAGCATTTT.

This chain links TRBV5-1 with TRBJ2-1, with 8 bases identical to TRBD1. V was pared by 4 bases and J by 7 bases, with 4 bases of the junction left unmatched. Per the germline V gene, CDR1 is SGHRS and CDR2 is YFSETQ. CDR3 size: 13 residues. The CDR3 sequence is CASSIDRGNEQFF. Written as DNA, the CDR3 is TGCGCCAGCAGCATCGACAGGGGAAATGAGCAGTTCTTC.

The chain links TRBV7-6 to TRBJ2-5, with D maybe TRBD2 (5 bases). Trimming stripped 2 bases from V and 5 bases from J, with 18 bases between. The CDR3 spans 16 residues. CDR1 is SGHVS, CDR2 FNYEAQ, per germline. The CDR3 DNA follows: TGTGCCAGCAGCTTAAGGATTCCCTCGGGGTCGGAGACCCAGTACTTC. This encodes CASSLRIPSGSETQYF. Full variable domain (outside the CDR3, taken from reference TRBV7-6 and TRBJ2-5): GAGVSQSPRYKVTKRGQDVALRCDPISGHVSLYWYRQALGQGPEFLTYFNYEAQQDKSGLPNDRFSAERPEGSISTLTIQRTEQRDSAMYRCASSLRIPSGSETQYFGPGTRLLVL.

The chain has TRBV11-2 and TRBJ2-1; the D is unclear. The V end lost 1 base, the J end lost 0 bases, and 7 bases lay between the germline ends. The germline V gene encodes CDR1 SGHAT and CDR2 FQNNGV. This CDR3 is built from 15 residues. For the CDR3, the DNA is TGTGCCAGCAGCTTAGGTGAGAGCTCCTACAATGAGCAGTTCTTC. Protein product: CASSLGESSYNEQFF. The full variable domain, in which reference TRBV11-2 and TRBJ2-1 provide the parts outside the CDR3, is EAGVAQSPRYKIIEKRQSVAFWCNPISGHATLYWYQQILGQGPKLLIQFQNNGVVDDSQLPKDRFSAERLKGVDSTLKIQPAKLEDSAVYLCASSLGESSYNEQFFGPGTRLTVL.

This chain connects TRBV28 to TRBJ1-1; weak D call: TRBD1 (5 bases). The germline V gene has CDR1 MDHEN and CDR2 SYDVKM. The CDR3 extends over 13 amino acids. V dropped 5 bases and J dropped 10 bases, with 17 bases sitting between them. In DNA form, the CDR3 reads TGTGCCAGCAGTCCACCTTGGGGGGTTAGAGCTTTCTTT. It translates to CASSPPWGVRAFF.

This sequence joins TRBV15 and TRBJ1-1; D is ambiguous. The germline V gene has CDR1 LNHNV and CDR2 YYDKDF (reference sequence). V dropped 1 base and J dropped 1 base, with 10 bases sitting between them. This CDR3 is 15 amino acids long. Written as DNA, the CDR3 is TGTGCCACCAGCAGAGCGGAGTTAGGGAACACTGAAGCTTTCTTT. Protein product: CATSRAELGNTEAFF.

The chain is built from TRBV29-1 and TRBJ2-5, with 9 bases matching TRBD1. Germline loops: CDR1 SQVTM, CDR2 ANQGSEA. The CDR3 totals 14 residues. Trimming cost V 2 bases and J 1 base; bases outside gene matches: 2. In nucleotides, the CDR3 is TGCAGCGTTGAACGGGACAGGGCCCAAGAGACCCAGTACTTC. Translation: CSVERDRAQETQYF.

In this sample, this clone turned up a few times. CDR3 nucleotides: TGTGCCAGCAGTGAAACACTTAGCGGGAGGGTCTACGAGCAGTACTTC. It specifies CASSETLSGRVYEQYF. The rearrangement links TRBV2 to TRBJ2-7, with TRBD2 matching over 11 bases. Germline CDR1 reads SNHLY; CDR2 reads FYNNEI. J was trimmed by 3 bases and V by 2 bases; bases with no gene match: 6. This CDR3 comprises 16 residues.